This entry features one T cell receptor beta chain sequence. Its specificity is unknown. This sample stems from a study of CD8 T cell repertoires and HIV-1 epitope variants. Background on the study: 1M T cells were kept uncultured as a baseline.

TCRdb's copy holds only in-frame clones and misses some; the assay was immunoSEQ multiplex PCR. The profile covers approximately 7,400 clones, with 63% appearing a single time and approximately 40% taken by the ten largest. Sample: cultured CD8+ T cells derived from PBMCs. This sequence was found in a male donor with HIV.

CDR3 residues: CASSSWTRENTGELFF. CDR3 DNA: TGTGCCAGCAGCTCCTGGACCAGAGAGAACACCGGGGAGCTGTTTTTT. The chain is built from TRBV5-6 and TRBJ2-2; no reliable D call. Germline assignment: CDR1 SGHDT and CDR2 YYEEEE. Deletions cut 3 bases from V and 1 base from J, with 13 bases between. CDR3 length: 16 residues.